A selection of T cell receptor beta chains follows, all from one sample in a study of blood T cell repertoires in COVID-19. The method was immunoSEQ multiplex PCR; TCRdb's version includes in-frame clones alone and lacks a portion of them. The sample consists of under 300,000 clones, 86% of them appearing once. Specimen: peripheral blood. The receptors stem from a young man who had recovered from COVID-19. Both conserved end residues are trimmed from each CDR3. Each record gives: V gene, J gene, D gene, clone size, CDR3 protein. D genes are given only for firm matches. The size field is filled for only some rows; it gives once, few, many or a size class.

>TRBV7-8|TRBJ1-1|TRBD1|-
ASSKGQGNTEAF
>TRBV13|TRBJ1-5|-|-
ASSWRGEGGEPQH
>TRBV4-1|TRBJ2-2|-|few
ASSHGSATGELF
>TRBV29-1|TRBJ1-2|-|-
SVDSFTPNYGYT
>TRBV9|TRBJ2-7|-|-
ASSGGVSSYEQY
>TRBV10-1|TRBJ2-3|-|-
ASSESQGIWDTQY
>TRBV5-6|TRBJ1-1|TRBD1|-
ASSFSDRAEAF
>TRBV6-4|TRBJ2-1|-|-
ASKGGNEQF
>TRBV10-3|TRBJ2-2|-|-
AVDSANTGELF
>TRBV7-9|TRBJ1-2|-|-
ASSPRLTHNYGYT
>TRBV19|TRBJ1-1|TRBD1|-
ASSMGTGQTEAF
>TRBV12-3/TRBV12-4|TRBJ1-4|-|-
ASSWRGGKLF
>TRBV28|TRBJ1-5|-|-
ASSGAGHQPQH
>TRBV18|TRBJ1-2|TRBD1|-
ASSTQGQGGYT
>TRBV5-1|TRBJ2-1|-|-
ASSFEAPVEQF
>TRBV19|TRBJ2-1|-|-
ASSMGPELNSYNEQF
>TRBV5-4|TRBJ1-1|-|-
ASSSRGGTEAF
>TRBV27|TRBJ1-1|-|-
ASSLRQGAMNTEAF
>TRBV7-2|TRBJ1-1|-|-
ASSLAIVQTEAF
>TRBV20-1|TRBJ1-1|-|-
SAPREVAF
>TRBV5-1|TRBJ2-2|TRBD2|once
ASSGGLATGELF
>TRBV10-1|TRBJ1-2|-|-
ASSVGTEFYGYT
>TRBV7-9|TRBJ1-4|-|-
ASSLGVGRGEKLF
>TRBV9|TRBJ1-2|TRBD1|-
ASSGGPGQGSYGYT
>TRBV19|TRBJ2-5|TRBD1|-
ASSIDAGTGGETQY
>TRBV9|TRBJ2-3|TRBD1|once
ASSSRTGGTDTQY
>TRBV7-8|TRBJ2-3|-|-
ASSHYLPSSTDTQY
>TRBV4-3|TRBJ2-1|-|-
ASSRGRGAANEQF
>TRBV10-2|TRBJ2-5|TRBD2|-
ASSVTRAGGARETQY
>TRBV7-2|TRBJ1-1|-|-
ASSLRSGHDEAF
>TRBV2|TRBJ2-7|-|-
ASRASGVSYEQY
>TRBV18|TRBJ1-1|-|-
ASSPEPGGTEAF
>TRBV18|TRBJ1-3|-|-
ASSWAMAGNTIY
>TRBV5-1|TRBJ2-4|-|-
ASSYGGVGLAKNIQY
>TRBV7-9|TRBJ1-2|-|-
ASSPTDGYGYT
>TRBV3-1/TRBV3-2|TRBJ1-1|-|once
ASSQEGGGGLTF
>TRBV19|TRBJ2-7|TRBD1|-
ASSVGTVFYEQY
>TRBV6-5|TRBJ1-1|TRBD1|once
ASTQGAETEAF
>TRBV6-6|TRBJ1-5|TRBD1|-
ASSYPQQGAGQPQH
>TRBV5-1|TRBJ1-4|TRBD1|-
ASSLEGTVNEKLF
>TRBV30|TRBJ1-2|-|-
AWETGFYGYT
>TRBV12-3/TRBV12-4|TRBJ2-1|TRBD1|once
ASSLQGEEQF
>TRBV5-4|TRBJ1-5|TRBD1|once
ASSLTGANQPQH
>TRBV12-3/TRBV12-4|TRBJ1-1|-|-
ASSLAATTEAF
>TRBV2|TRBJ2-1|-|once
ASYRAYNEQF
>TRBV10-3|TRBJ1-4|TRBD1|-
AIREDRGGEKLF
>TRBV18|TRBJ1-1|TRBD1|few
ASSPGTDRAQAF